A single sample gave rise to the 30 T cell receptor beta chains below, sequenced in a study of blood T cells in healthy people across ages. Combining a sample-barcoded 5' primer with a J-beta primer mix, a second PCR ran for roughly 7 to 12 cycles. TCRdb reanalysed the 5' RACE reads using MiXCR and keeps one entry per CDR3 protein. The sample lists approximately 810,000 distinct CDR3 sequences, 25% to 35% seen once, with 15% to 20% in the top ten. The sequenced sample consisted of blood. Receptors were obtained from a woman aged 80 or older in good health.

About this clonotype itself: A read error may explain this, as a much larger clone is one base away. The chain employs TRBV6-6 and TRBJ2-1; TRBD1 agrees at 9 bases. Near its end, the DNA agrees better with TRBJ2-7, so the J call may be wrong. The CDR3 consists of 15 residues. Looked up from germline, CDR1 is MNHNY and CDR2 is SVGAGI (reference sequence). The CDR3 DNA reads as TGTGCCAGCAGTCCTACCGGGACAGGGCTCAATGAGCAGTACTTC. Its protein is CASSPTGTGLNEQYF.

The V and J genes are TRBV5-1 and TRBJ1-1; D not certain. The CDR3 covers 13 residues. CDR1 is SGHRS and CDR2 is YFSETQ in the germline V gene. The V and J ends lost 4 bases and 6 bases respectively, with 13 bases between them. The CDR3 spells CASSADVGPEAFF. The CDR3, as DNA: TGCGCCAGCAGCGCGGACGTAGGACCTGAAGCTTTCTTT.

The rearrangement joins TRBV29-1 to TRBJ1-2; TRBD1 is a possible D gene (5 bases). V lost 6 bases and J lost 1, with 12 bases in between. This CDR3 comprises 13 residues. The V gene's germline CDR1 is SQVTM and CDR2 ANQGSEA. The CDR3 bases are TGCAGCGTCGAATTTGGGGGTAACTATGGCTACACCTTC. Translating gives CSVEFGGNYGYTF.

This clonotype was found many times. The rearrangement joins TRBV15 to TRBJ2-7, with 7 positions matching TRBD1. Per germline, CDR1 LNHNV and CDR2 YYDKDF (reference sequence). The length of the CDR3 is 16 residues. The V gene end was trimmed by 4 bases and the J gene end by 4 bases; junction bases not matched to a gene: 13. The CDR3 DNA is TGTGCCACCAGCACCGAAAACAACAGGGGAAGTTACGAGCAGTACTTC. This codes for CATSTENNRGSYEQYF.

The chain joins TRBV7-9 to TRBJ1-2, with D maybe TRBD1 (6 bases). The CDR3 spans 12 residues. V shed 11 bases and J shed 3 bases, with 13 bases lying between them. CDR1 is SEHNR, CDR2 FQNEAQ, per germline (reference sequence). The CDR3 here is CAGQHLDYGYTF. For the CDR3, the DNA is TGTGCCGGACAGCATCTTGACTATGGCTACACCTTC.

With regard to this clonotype: Without the conserved terminal phenylalanine or tryptophan, this CDR3 likely stems from a read error. Because the CDR3's place on the DNA is in doubt, the DNA is left out and the CDR3 is given as listed by TCRdb. This chain joins TRBV20-1 and TRBJ2-5. Germline assignment: CDR1 DFQATT and CDR2 SNEGSKA (reference sequence). Ends included, the CDR3 has 15 residues. This CDR3 is CSAQTENKHGYTFGS.

This clonotype was seen ten or more times. This chain links TRBV6-2 or TRBV6-3 with TRBJ2-1; 10 bases are a match to TRBD2. The V gene's germline CDR1 is MNHEY and CDR2 SVGEGT. CDR3 length equals 16 residues. V shed 2 bases and J 5 bases; nucleotides not matched to a gene: 6. The CDR3 DNA follows: TGTGCCAGCAGTTACCCACTAGCGGGGCTTCACAATGAGCAGTTCTTC. Encoded protein: CASSYPLAGLHNEQFF.

In its sample, this clonotype was seen many times. The gene calls are TRBV6-1 and TRBJ2-5; 8 positions agree with TRBD2. V lost 8 bases to trimming and J lost 2 bases; unmatched junction nucleotides: 4. CDR1 is MNHNS and CDR2 is SASEGT in the germline V gene. The CDR3 has 13 amino acids. CDR3 DNA: TGTGCCAGCCGGGAGCGGGGGCAAGAGACCCAGTACTTC. Amino acids: CASRERGQETQYF.

This clonotype was seen a few times. The chain uses TRBV6-2 or TRBV6-3 and TRBJ1-5; D possibly corresponds to TRBD1 (5 bases). This CDR3 has 15 amino acids. Germline V lookup: CDR1 MNHEY, CDR2 SVGEGT. The V and J ends lost 2 bases and 2 bases respectively, with 10 bases between them. This chain's CDR3 is CASSYHQGGNQPQHF. In DNA form, the CDR3 reads TGTGCCAGCAGTTACCATCAGGGAGGCAATCAGCCCCAGCATTTT.

V usage is TRBV6-1 and J usage is TRBJ2-7; 7 nucleotides align to TRBD2. CDR1 and CDR2 (germline): MNHNS, SASEGT. Trimming removed 4 bases from V and 2 bases from J; junction bases left unmatched: 5. The CDR3 contains 14 residues. The CDR3 here is CASSARETPYEQYF. The CDR3 region has the DNA TGTGCCAGCAGTGCGCGGGAGACCCCCTACGAGCAGTACTTC.

This clonotype has more than one count but fewer than ten. The chain links TRBV9 to TRBJ1-6, with TRBD1 matching over 10 bases. CDR3 length: 17 amino acids. The V and J ends lost 4 bases and 0 bases, in that order; junction bases with no gene match: 4. Germline CDR1 reads SGDLS; CDR2 reads YYNGEE. CDR3 in amino acids: CASSPRQGASYNSPLHF. DNA of the CDR3: TGTGCCAGCAGCCCACGACAGGGGGCCTCCTATAATTCACCCCTCCACTTT.

This clonotype was counted many times. The chain joins TRBV10-3 to TRBJ2-5; TRBD1 is a possible D gene (6 bases). The CDR3 loop spans 13 amino acids. The V gene's germline CDR1 is ENHRY and CDR2 SYGVKD. Trimming shortened V by 2 bases and J by 2 bases, and 6 bases separated the two germline ends. For the CDR3, the DNA is TGTGCCATCAGTGAGGGACAGCAAGAGACCCAGTACTTC. This gives the protein CAISEGQQETQYF.

This clonotype turned up a few times. This chain uses TRBV20-1 with TRBJ1-4, with 8 bases lining up with TRBD1. The junction had 0 bases not matched to a gene; V was cut back by 6 bases and J by 3 bases. The CDR3 loop spans 12 amino acids. The V gene's germline CDR1 is DFQATT and CDR2 SNEGSKA (reference sequence). The CDR3 spells CSATGANEKLFF. CDR3 sequence (DNA): TGCAGTGCGACAGGGGCTAATGAAAAACTGTTTTTT.

This clonotype came up many times. Written as DNA, the CDR3 is TGTGCCAGCAGCCCCGACCTCAATCAGCCCCAGCATTTT. This translates into CASSPDLNQPQHF. The genes are TRBV18 and TRBJ1-5; D unresolved. The CDR3 loop spans 13 amino acids. Germline CDR1 and CDR2: KGHSH and LQKENI. Trimming shortened V by 8 bases and J by 3 bases, and 11 bases separated the two germline ends.

The V gene is TRBV28, the J gene TRBJ1-4; 9 bases agree with TRBD1. The V segment lost 7 bases and the J segment 2 bases; nucleotides outside the gene matches: 5. This CDR3 has 15 residues. Germline loops: CDR1 MDHEN, CDR2 SYDVKM. CDR3 nucleotides: TGTGCCAGCAAAACAGGGGGCTCGACTAATGAAAAACTGTTTTTT. This gives the protein CASKTGGSTNEKLFF.

This chain links TRBV4-3 with TRBJ1-4; TRBD1 matches at 12 bases. Looked up from germline, CDR1 is LGHNA and CDR2 is YSLEER. J was trimmed by 4 bases and V by 1 base; bases with no gene match: 7. There are 18 residues in the CDR3. The chain's CDR3 is CASSQGGTGGAINEKLFF. The CDR3, as DNA: TGCGCCAGCAGCCAAGGAGGGACAGGGGGCGCGATTAATGAAAAACTGTTTTTT.

Concerning this clonotype itself: At one boundary the junction diverges from the germline segment, which might be a read error. J is TRBJ1-2 and V is TRBV12-3 or TRBV12-4; 8 bases are shared with TRBD1. CDR3 length: 15 residues. CDR3 protein: CAGSFMGTGPYGYTF. In DNA form, the CDR3 reads TGTGCCGGCAGTTTTATGGGGACAGGACCCTATGGCTACACCTTC.

The chain recombines TRBV29-1 with TRBJ2-3, with D unclear. Per germline, CDR1 SQVTM and CDR2 ANQGSEA. This CDR3 contains 11 residues. Trimming took 4 bases from V and 3 from J, leaving 5 bases between them. The CDR3 loop reads CSVAWTDTQYF. As DNA, the CDR3 is TGCAGCGTTGCGTGGACAGATACGCAGTATTTT.

The chain recombines TRBV10-2 with TRBJ2-4; TRBD1 or TRBD2 may be the D gene (5 bases each). The J call is doubtful: the DNA matches TRBJ2-7 better. Germline CDR1 is WSHSY and CDR2 is SAAADI. The CDR3 spans 13 residues. CDR3 coding DNA: TGCGCCAGCATGACAGCGGCTACCTACGAGCAGTACTTC. As protein: CASMTAATYEQYF.

This clonotype was found many times. The genes are TRBV20-1 and TRBJ2-1; D unclear. Trimming shortened V by 3 bases and J by 10 bases, and 13 bases separated the two germline ends. This CDR3 is built from 12 residues. From germline, CDR1 is DFQATT and CDR2 SNEGSKA (reference sequence). CDR3 sequence reads: CSARDQVPEQFF. CDR3 sequence (DNA): TGCAGTGCTAGGGACCAGGTTCCCGAGCAGTTCTTC.

This clonotype was seen at least ten times. The chain employs TRBV12-3 or TRBV12-4 and TRBJ1-2, with D maybe TRBD1 (6 bases). Deletions cut 3 bases from V and 1 base from J, with 15 bases between. CDR3 size: 16 residues. The CDR3 DNA follows: TGTGCCAGCAGTTTGGGGCCAGGGGAGGATAACTATGGCTACACCTTC. Amino acid sequence: CASSLGPGEDNYGYTF.

The table lists this clonotype with a few counts. A read error may explain this, as a much larger clone is one base away. The J gene is TRBJ2-3, the V gene TRBV3-1, with 12 bases matching TRBD2. Looked up from germline, CDR1 is LGHDT and CDR2 is YNNKEL (reference sequence). CDR3 length: 16 amino acids. The CDR3: CASMTSGGRSTDTRYF. The CDR3 DNA reads TGTGCCAGTATGACTAGCGGGGGCCGGAGCACAGATACGCGGTATTTT.

The rearrangement joins TRBV7-2 to TRBJ2-4; D unresolved. The end of the DNA is better explained by TRBJ2-7, so the J call may be wrong. CDR3 length equals 11 residues. CDR1 and CDR2 (germline): SGHTA, FQGNSA. DNA for the CDR3: TGTGCCAGCAGGACTGATAACGAGCAGTACTTC. Protein product: CASRTDNEQYF.

This clonotype was counted at least ten times. The rearrangement joins TRBV9 to TRBJ1-2; 8 nucleotides match TRBD1. In germline, CDR1 is SGDLS, CDR2 YYNGEE. Trimming cost V 6 bases and J 1 base; bases outside gene matches: 5. The CDR3 is 14 residues long. In DNA form, the CDR3 reads TGTGCCAGCACTCGGGACAGGAGTAACTATGGCTACACCTTC. Amino acids: CASTRDRSNYGYTF.

The V and J genes are TRBV7-2 and TRBJ1-1, with D unclear. CDR1 and CDR2 (germline): SGHTA, FQGNSA. Trimming left V 2 bases short and J 1 base short, with 11 bases between. The CDR3 has 15 residues. The CDR3 is CASSLRVRGNTEAFF. CDR3 sequence (DNA): TGTGCCAGCAGCTTAAGAGTGCGGGGGAACACTGAAGCTTTCTTT.

This clonotype was picked up one time. A much larger clone lies one base from this, so it may be a read error. This chain connects TRBV9 to TRBJ2-3, with 12 bases fitting TRBD1. The junction had 10 bases not matched to a gene; V was cut back by 4 bases and J by 1 base. The CDR3 runs to 18 residues. CDR1 is SGDLS, CDR2 YYNGEE, per germline. CDR3 loop: CASSRGTGGATRTDTQYF. The CDR3, as DNA: TGTGCCAGCAGCAGAGGGACAGGGGGCGCCACCCGCACAGATACGCAGTATTTT.

At least ten counts were recorded for this clonotype. The genes are TRBV10-3 and TRBJ2-5; 8 bases map to TRBD1. The CDR3 contains 15 residues. Germline values: CDR1 ENHRY, CDR2 SYGVKD. J was trimmed by 7 bases and V by 6 bases; bases with no gene match: 13. The CDR3 loop is CAIRRGQGGEGTQYF. The DNA of the CDR3 is TGTGCCATCAGGAGAGGACAGGGAGGTGAAGGGACCCAGTACTTC.

This clonotype occurred many times. The chain links TRBV7-8 to TRBJ1-2, with 8 nucleotides matching TRBD1. V was clipped by 5 bases and J by 4 bases; unmatched bases: 21. Germline lookup yields CDR1 SGHVS and CDR2 FQNEAQ. The length of the CDR3 is 19 residues. CDR3 nucleotides: TGTGCCAGCAGCCGCAATACCGGACAGGGCCGAAGAACTTTCTATGGCTACACCTTC. This codes for CASSRNTGQGRRTFYGYTF. Full variable domain (remainder filled in from reference TRBV7-8 and TRBJ1-2): GAGVSQSPRYKVAKRGQDVALRCDPISGHVSLFWYQQALGQGPEFLTYFQNEAQLDKSGLPSDRFFAERPEGSVSTLKIQRTQQEDSAVYLCASSRNTGQGRRTFYGYTFGSGTRLTVV.

This clonotype was found many times. The chain links TRBV12-3 or TRBV12-4 to TRBJ2-5; D perhaps matches TRBD1 (5 bases). The CDR3 loop spans 14 amino acids. Trimming cost V 5 bases and J 3 bases, with 13 bases left between them. The CDR3 here is CASSPRRQKETQYF. CDR3 DNA sequence: TGTGCCAGCAGTCCTCGTAGACAGAAAGAGACCCAGTACTTC.

On this clonotype itself: A read error may be the cause here, since a much bigger clone is one base away. This chain connects TRBV6-5 to TRBJ2-1, with D possibly called TRBD1 or TRBD2 (5 bases each). The CDR3 runs 16 residues. The germline V gene encodes CDR1 MNHEY and CDR2 SVGAGI. CDR3 amino acids: CVSSYSGTAGSREQFF. In DNA form, the CDR3 reads TGTGTCAGCAGTTACTCTGGGACGGCGGGTTCAAGGGAGCAGTTCTTC.